This is a list of T cell receptor beta chains from one sample in a study of blood T cell repertoires in COVID-19. The protocol was immunoSEQ multiplex PCR, while the TCRdb copy is restricted to in-frame clones and leaves out a portion. The repertoire includes hundreds of thousands of clones, 70% to 85% of them detected once, and 9.6% sits in the top ten. The sequencing input was peripheral blood. The receptor source for this set is a woman over 75 with acute or convalescent COVID-19. Both conserved end residues are part of each CDR3. Each record gives: V gene, J gene, CDR3 protein.

TRBV29-1	TRBJ1-2	CSVELRDYGYTF
TRBV3-1/TRBV3-2	TRBJ2-1	CASSPRGARDEQFF
TRBV6-5	TRBJ2-7	CASSVDRPGYEQYF
TRBV5-5	TRBJ2-2	CASSLAVRVTGELFF
TRBV12-3/TRBV12-4	TRBJ1-2	CASRPGTDYGYTF
TRBV27	TRBJ2-7	CASSPELAGVSYEQYF
TRBV6-5	TRBJ1-4	CASMGTGGDEKLFF
TRBV5-1	TRBJ1-3	CASSLGSGGTGNTIYF
TRBV3-1/TRBV3-2	TRBJ1-5	CASSQGRGGSQPQHF
TRBV12-3/TRBV12-4	TRBJ1-1	CASREARGAAFF
TRBV28	TRBJ1-2	CASCIQDSYGYTF
TRBV7-3	TRBJ2-2	CASSPKPGQGAGELFF
TRBV6-6	TRBJ1-5	CASGPPGDNQPQHF
TRBV7-9	TRBJ2-3	CASSLVVGTGGTDTQYF
TRBV4-1	TRBJ1-4	CASSQPPDMVSTNEKLFF
TRBV11-2	TRBJ1-1	CASSLRGLEAFF
TRBV28	TRBJ1-1	CASIAPRLGNTEAFF
TRBV7-8	TRBJ1-4	CASSLFPGAGGGEKLFF
TRBV2	TRBJ1-2	CASRAGGVYGYTF
TRBV5-1	TRBJ1-1	CASSLGLVAGDQNTEAFF
TRBV28	TRBJ2-5	CASSFTGLGEETQYF
TRBV7-3	TRBJ1-1	CASGEQVNTEAFF
TRBV30	TRBJ2-5	CAWGLAGTYQETQYF
TRBV28	TRBJ2-7	CATMGEGINYEQYF
TRBV6-5	TRBJ2-2	CASRKYNAGELFF
TRBV19	TRBJ2-7	CASSPSFGQGNEQYF
TRBV5-4	TRBJ1-4	CASSGGTGINEKLFF
TRBV7-8	TRBJ1-1	CASSLRGQGMNTEAFF
TRBV7-7	TRBJ1-6	CASSLRQTLREASPLHF
TRBV7-9	TRBJ2-7	CASSYMTSGGSYEQYF
TRBV9	TRBJ1-1	CASSKQTGMNTEAFF
TRBV24-1	TRBJ2-3	CATSESGLAGGSDTQYF
TRBV4-1	TRBJ2-7	CASSQRAGVPYEQYF
TRBV29-1	TRBJ1-1	CSVGQGTLNTEAFF